What follows are 6 T cell receptor beta chains derived from one specimen sequenced in a study of cytomegalovirus exposure and HLA in healthy donors. The primer mix had 60 Vbeta and 13 Jbeta primers. Generated by immunoSEQ multiplex PCR, the TCRdb table keeps only in-frame clones and is missing some. The sample consists of some 84,000 clones, more than 60% of them appearing once. The specimen sequenced was PBMCs. All receptors derive from a boy between 10 and 17 years old in good health and CMV-seronegative.

V usage is TRBV10-3 and J usage is TRBJ2-2; TRBD1 matches 8 bases. This CDR3 spans 17 amino acids. J was trimmed by 4 bases and V by 3 bases; bases with no gene match: 10. Germline V gene data show CDR1 as ENHRY and CDR2 as SYGVKD. The CDR3 here is CAISDSSGGASTGELFF. The CDR3 nucleotides are TGTGCCATCAGTGATTCCTCAGGGGGCGCGAGCACCGGGGAGCTGTTTTTT.

On this clone: Distinct nucleotide sequences in the sample also encode this CDR3. The chain couples TRBV19 to TRBJ1-1, with D hard to call. Germline V gives CDR1 LNHDA, CDR2 SQIVND (reference sequence). This CDR3 contains 12 residues. Trimming left V 4 bases short and J 2 bases short, with 5 bases between. The CDR3 region is CASSTGNTEAFF. The CDR3 nucleotides read TGTGCCAGTAGTACGGGAAACACTGAAGCTTTCTTT.

CDR3 in DNA: TGTGCCAGCAGCCAACCGGGACAGAGCTCCTATAATTCACCCCTCCACTTT. Its protein is CASSQPGQSSYNSPLHF. The chain combines TRBV4-2 with TRBJ1-6, with TRBD1 identical over 7 bases. The V and J ends lost 2 bases and 0 bases, in that order; junction bases with no gene match: 4. This CDR3 has 17 amino acids. The germline CDR1 and CDR2 sequences are LGHNA and YNFKEQ.

The chain carries TRBV29-1 and TRBJ2-3; a weak D match, TRBD1 (6 bases). The CDR3 consists of 13 residues. The V gene lost 2 bases and the J gene lost 10 bases, with 16 bases spanning the gap. Germline values: CDR1 SQVTM, CDR2 ANQGSEA. This CDR3 is CSVELPAWTAQYF. CDR3 in DNA: TGCAGCGTTGAACTCCCCGCGTGGACAGCGCAGTATTTT.

This clone was seen just once. Relative to the germline gene, one junction end is altered; a read error may explain this. This chain links TRBV18 with TRBJ1-1, with TRBD1 matching 11 bases. Germline V CDR1 and CDR2: KGHSH, LQKENI. The CDR3 is 15 amino acids. In nucleotides, the CDR3 is TGTGCCAGCTCACCAGGGACAGGGGGGAACGCTGAAGCTTTCTTT. Amino acids: CASSPGTGGNAEAFF.

In this sample, this clone turned up a few times. The rearrangement links TRBV5-1 to TRBJ2-7; tentatively, D is TRBD1 (6 bases). From germline, CDR1 is SGHRS and CDR2 YFSETQ. The CDR3 spans 14 residues. Trimming cost V 4 bases and J 6 bases, with 17 bases left between them. In DNA, the CDR3 is TGCGCCAGCAGCGATGGTTACAGGGCGAGCGAGCAGTACTTC. Protein product: CASSDGYRASEQYF.